The 7 T cell receptor beta chains below were found in one sample sequenced in a study of blood T cell repertoires in COVID-19. Assay used: immunoSEQ multiplex PCR; TCRdb lists only in-frame clones, some missing. Of fewer than 130,000 clones detected, nearly 80% appear once; the ten largest clones hold 16%. The source material was peripheral blood. The source of these receptors is a woman aged 80 or over with active or convalescent COVID-19.

This clone has only one observation. The rearrangement uses TRBV25-1 and TRBJ1-1; D is undetermined. The CDR3 sequence is 16 residues long. In germline, CDR1 is MGHDK, CDR2 SYGVNS. V dropped 2 bases and J dropped 2 bases, with 15 bases sitting between them. The CDR3 sequence is CASSEGSPEANTEAFF. The CDR3 DNA sequence: TGTGCCAGCAGTGAAGGGAGTCCGGAGGCCAACACTGAAGCTTTCTTT.

The V call is TRBV6-6, the J call TRBJ2-1; 7 nucleotides line up with TRBD2. This CDR3 is 16 amino acids long. Germline CDR1 MNHNY, CDR2 SVGAGI (reference sequence). With 0 bases clipped from V and 8 bases from J, the junction kept 10 bases outside the gene matches. CDR3 coding DNA: TGTGCCAGCAGTTACTCGAGCGGGGCCTTGAGCGATGAGCAGTTCTTC. As protein: CASSYSSGALSDEQFF.

This clone was found once. The rearrangement links TRBV19 to TRBJ2-1; a possible D gene is TRBD2 (6 bases). The CDR3 spans 14 residues. Germline CDR1 LNHDA, CDR2 SQIVND (reference sequence). Trimming cost V 1 base and J 2 bases, with 6 bases left between them. This chain's CDR3 is CASSIAGAYNEQFF. The CDR3 coding sequence is TGTGCCAGTAGTATAGCGGGAGCCTACAATGAGCAGTTCTTC.

This chain connects TRBV3-1 (or the pseudogene TRBV3-2) to TRBJ2-3, with 7 bases aligning to TRBD2. The CDR3 consists of 16 residues. CDR1 and CDR2 (germline): LGHDT, YNNKEL (reference sequence). Unmatched junction bases numbered 6, after V lost 0 bases and J lost 3 bases. CDR3 amino acids: CASSQDSWGGTDTQYF. CDR3 bases: TGTGCCAGCAGCCAAGATAGCTGGGGGGGTACAGATACGCAGTATTTT.

This clone has only a few counts. The gene calls are TRBV7-9 and TRBJ2-5; a weak D match, TRBD1 (5 bases). Deletions cut 1 base from V and 9 bases from J, with 15 bases between. Germline CDR1 SEHNR, CDR2 FQNEAQ (reference sequence). The CDR3 covers 14 residues. The CDR3 reads CASSLGRSGKAQYF. In DNA form, the CDR3 reads TGTGCCAGCAGCTTAGGGCGGTCAGGGAAGGCCCAGTACTTC. Full variable domain (remainder filled in from reference TRBV7-9 and TRBJ2-5): DTGVSQNPRHKITKRGQNVTFRCDPISEHNRLYWYRQTLGQGPEFLTYFQNEAQLEKSRLLSDRFSAERPKGSFSTLEIQRTEQGDSAMYLCASSLGRSGKAQYFGPGTRLLVL.

This clone has more than one count but fewer than ten. The chain carries TRBV15 and TRBJ1-6, with D perhaps TRBD1 (5 bases). Germline V lookup: CDR1 LNHNV, CDR2 YYDKDF (reference sequence). The V end was cut by 5 bases, the J end by 14 bases, with 19 bases between. The CDR3 has 14 residues. CDR3: CATSDGRARGALHF. The DNA of the CDR3 is TGTGCCACCAGCGACGGGAGGGCGCGGGGGGCCCTCCACTTT.

This clone was picked up a small number of times. This chain links TRBV2 with TRBJ2-7; D gene unclear. Trimming cost V 3 bases and J 6 bases, with 9 bases left between them. The germline V gene encodes CDR1 SNHLY and CDR2 FYNNEI. The CDR3 sequence is 12 residues long. CDR3 sequence reads: CASSDFLSEQYF. Here the CDR3 DNA reads TGTGCCAGCAGTGACTTCCTATCCGAGCAGTACTTC.